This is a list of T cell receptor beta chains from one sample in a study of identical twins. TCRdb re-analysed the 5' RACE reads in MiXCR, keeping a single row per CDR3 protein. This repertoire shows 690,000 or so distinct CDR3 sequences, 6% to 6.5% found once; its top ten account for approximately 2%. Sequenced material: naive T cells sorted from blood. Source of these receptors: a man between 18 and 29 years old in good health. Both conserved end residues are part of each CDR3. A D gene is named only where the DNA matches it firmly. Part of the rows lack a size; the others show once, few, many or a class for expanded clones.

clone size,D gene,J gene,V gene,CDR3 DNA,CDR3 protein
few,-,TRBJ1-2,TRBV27,TGTGCCAGCAGTTTATTCCCAGGGGCGAACTATGGCTACACCTTC,CASSLFPGANYGYTF
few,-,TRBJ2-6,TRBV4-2,TGTGCCAGCAGCCAAGATCTGGGCGGGGCCAACGTCCTGACTTTC,CASSQDLGGANVLTF
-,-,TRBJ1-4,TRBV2,TGTGCCAGCAGTGAACTCGTGAGTGAAAAACTGTTTTTT,CASSELVSEKLFF
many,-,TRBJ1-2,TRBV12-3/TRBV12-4,TGTGCCAGCAGTTTATTATCGGAGGTTTCTGGCTACACCTTC,CASSLLSEVSGYTF
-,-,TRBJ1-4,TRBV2,TGTGCCAGCAGCGAAGGGGGGCAGAGTAATGAAAAACTGTTTTTT,CASSEGGQSNEKLFF
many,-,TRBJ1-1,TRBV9,TGTGCCAGCAGCGTTTCTGTCGTCACTGAAGCTTTCTTT,CASSVSVVTEAFF
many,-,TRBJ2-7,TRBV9,TGTGCCAGCAGCGTGACCGACACGCCCTACGAGCAGTACTTC,CASSVTDTPYEQYF
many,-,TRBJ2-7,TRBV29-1,TGCAGCGGAGAGTTACGGGGGCGGCAGTACTTC,CSGELRGRQYF
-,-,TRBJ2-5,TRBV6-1,TGTGCCAGCAGCCTTCTGAGGTACCAAGAGACCCAGTACTTC,CASSLLRYQETQYF
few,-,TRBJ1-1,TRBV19,TGTGCCAGTAGTATGGGCCCTCTACAGGGGAACACTGAAGCTTTCTTT,CASSMGPLQGNTEAFF
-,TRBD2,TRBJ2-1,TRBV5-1,TGCGCCAGCAGCTTAAGTGCGGGAGCGCCTGAGCAGTTCTTC,CASSLSAGAPEQFF
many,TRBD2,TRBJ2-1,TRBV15,TGTGCCACCAGCAGAAGCGGGGCCTCGTACAATGAGCAGTTCTTC,CATSRSGASYNEQFF
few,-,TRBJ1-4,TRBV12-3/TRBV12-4,TGTGCCAGCAGTGCTCCGGGCCTAGAAAAACTGTTTTTT,CASSAPGLEKLFF
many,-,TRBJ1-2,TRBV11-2,TGTGCCAGCAGCTTCCCGGGTGGTTTTAACTATGGCTACACCTTC,CASSFPGGFNYGYTF
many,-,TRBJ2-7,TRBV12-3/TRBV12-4,TGTGCCAGCAGTTTTCTGGTTAGCGCTACCTACGAGCAGTACTTC,CASSFLVSATYEQYF
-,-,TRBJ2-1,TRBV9,TGTGCCAGCAGCGTGCGTATCCAGAATGAGCAGTTCTTC,CASSVRIQNEQFF
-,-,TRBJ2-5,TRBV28,TGTGCCAGCAGTTTAAGTTCTTCGGGAGCGAGGGGAGAGACCCAGTACTTC,CASSLSSSGARGETQYF
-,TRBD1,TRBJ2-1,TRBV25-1,TGTGCCAGCAGGGGGGACAGGGTAAATTACAATGAGCAGTTCTTC,CASRGDRVNYNEQFF
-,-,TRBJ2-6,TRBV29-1,TGCAGCGTTGACCAGCCCAGCTCTGGGGCCAACGTCCTGACTTTC,CSVDQPSSGANVLTF
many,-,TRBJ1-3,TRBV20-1,TGCAGTGCTATACAGCCATCTGGAAACACCATATATTTT,CSAIQPSGNTIYF
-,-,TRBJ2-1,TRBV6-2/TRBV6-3,TGTGCCAGCAGAGTAGGGTCGGCTGAGCAGTTCTTC,CASRVGSAEQFF
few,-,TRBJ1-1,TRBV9,TGTGCCAGCAGCGTATTGGGCGGCGGGAACACTGAAGCTTTCTTT,CASSVLGGGNTEAFF
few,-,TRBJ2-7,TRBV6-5,TGTGCCAGCAGTTACGAGGGGGTCGAGCAGTACTTC,CASSYEGVEQYF
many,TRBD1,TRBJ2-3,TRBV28,TGTGCCAGCAGACCACCCCCGGGACAGAACACAGATACGCAGTATTTT,CASRPPPGQNTDTQYF
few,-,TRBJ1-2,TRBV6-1,TGTGCCAGCAGGAAAACATTGGACGGGCAGACTGACTCTAACTATGGCTACACCTTC,CASRKTLDGQTDSNYGYTF
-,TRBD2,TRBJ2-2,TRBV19,TGTGCCAGTAGTCCCCGGGGTGGGACTAGCGGGAGACTGGACACCGGGGAGCTGTTTTTT,CASSPRGGTSGRLDTGELFF
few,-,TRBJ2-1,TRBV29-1,TGCAGCGCGCTGCCGGGAAATGAGCAGTTCTTC,CSALPGNEQFF
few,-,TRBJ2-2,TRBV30,TGTGCCTGGACTCAGGGGAACACCGGGGAGCTGTTTTTT,CAWTQGNTGELFF
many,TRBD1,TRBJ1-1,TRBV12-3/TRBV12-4,TGTGCCAGCAGTCAGGGGGCGAAAACTGAAGCTTTCTTT,CASSQGAKTEAFF
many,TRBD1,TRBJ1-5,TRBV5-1,TGCGCCAGCAGCTACGGCCAGGGGGATCAGCCCCAGCATTTT,CASSYGQGDQPQHF
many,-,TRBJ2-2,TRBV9,TGTGCCAGCAGCTCCCCCGACCGGCAGGCCTACACCGGGGAGCTGTTTTTT,CASSSPDRQAYTGELFF
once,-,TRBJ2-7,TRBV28,TGTGCCAGCCTCCACGCCTACGAGCAGTACTTC,CASLHAYEQYF
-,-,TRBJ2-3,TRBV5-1,TGCGCCAGCAGCCCACTTAGGGGAGTCGAGAATACGCAGTATTTT,CASSPLRGVENTQYF
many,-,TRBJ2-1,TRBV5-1,TGCGCCAGCAGCTTGCTTTTCGCGGGACTCAATGAGCAGTTCTTC,CASSLLFAGLNEQFF
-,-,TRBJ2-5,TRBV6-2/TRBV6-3,TGTGCCAGCCTGGGCGGCCCCGGGATAGAGACCCAGTACTTC,CASLGGPGIETQYF
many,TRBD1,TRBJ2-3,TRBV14,TGTGCCAGCAGCGCTACAGGGGGAGATACGCAGTATTTT,CASSATGGDTQYF
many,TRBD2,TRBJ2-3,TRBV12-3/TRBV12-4,TGTGCCAGCAGTAGGGGACTACGCACAGATACGCAGTATTTT,CASSRGLRTDTQYF
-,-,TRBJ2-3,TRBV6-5,TGTGCCAGCAGTTACTCGCTGGACCCTACAGATACGCAGTATTTT,CASSYSLDPTDTQYF
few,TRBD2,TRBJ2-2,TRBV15,TGTGCCACCAGCTCGGGACTAGTAGATCCCGGGGAGCTGTTTTTT,CATSSGLVDPGELFF
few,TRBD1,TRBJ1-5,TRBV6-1,TGTGCCAGCAGACCATCGGGGACAGGGAATCAGCCCCAGCATTTT,CASRPSGTGNQPQHF
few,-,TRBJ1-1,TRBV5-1,TGCGCCAGCAGCTTGTTGGGCGCCCAGTCCTCTGAAGCTTTCTTT,CASSLLGAQSSEAFF
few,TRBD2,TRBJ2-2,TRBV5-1,TGCGCCAGCAGGGAGGCCGCGGCGGGAGCGTACACCGGGGAGCTGTTTTTT,CASREAAAGAYTGELFF
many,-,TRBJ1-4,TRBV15,TGTGCCACCAGCAGACGGGGAGAAACTAATGAAAAACTGTTTTTT,CATSRRGETNEKLFF
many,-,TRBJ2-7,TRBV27,TGTGCCAGCAGTGCCCTAGGGGCCACCTACGAGCAGTACTTC,CASSALGATYEQYF
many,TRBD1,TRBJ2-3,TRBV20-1,TGCAGTGCCTTGACAGGGATCACAGATACGCAGTATTTT,CSALTGITDTQYF
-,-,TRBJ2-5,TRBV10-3,TGTGCCAGGTCGGAGGACCCCTCGGAGACCCAGTACTTC,CARSEDPSETQYF
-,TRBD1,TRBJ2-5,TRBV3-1,TGTGCCAGCAGACCGGACAGGGGTCTGGAGACCCAGTACTTC,CASRPDRGLETQYF
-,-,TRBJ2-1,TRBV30,TGTGCCTGGAGTGTAAGTATGGATGAGCAGTTCTTC,CAWSVSMDEQFF
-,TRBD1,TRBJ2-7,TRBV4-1,TGCGCCAGCAGCCATCCAGGGCAGGGGGCAGCGGAGCAGTACTTC,CASSHPGQGAAEQYF
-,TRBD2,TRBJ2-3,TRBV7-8,TGTGCCAGCAATCAGAGTCCGGGACTAGCGATGGGGCAGTATTTT,CASNQSPGLAMGQYF
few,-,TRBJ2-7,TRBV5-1,TGCGCCAGCAGCCCCCTCGCGTGGGGGGCCGCAGATGAGCAGTACTTC,CASSPLAWGAADEQYF
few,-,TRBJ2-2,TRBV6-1,TGTGCCAGCATGGTGGGGACTCAAATAACCGGGGAGCTGTTTTTT,CASMVGTQITGELFF
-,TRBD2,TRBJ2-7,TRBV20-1,TGCAGCCCTAGTGGACTAGCGGGATACGAGCAGTACTTC,CSPSGLAGYEQYF